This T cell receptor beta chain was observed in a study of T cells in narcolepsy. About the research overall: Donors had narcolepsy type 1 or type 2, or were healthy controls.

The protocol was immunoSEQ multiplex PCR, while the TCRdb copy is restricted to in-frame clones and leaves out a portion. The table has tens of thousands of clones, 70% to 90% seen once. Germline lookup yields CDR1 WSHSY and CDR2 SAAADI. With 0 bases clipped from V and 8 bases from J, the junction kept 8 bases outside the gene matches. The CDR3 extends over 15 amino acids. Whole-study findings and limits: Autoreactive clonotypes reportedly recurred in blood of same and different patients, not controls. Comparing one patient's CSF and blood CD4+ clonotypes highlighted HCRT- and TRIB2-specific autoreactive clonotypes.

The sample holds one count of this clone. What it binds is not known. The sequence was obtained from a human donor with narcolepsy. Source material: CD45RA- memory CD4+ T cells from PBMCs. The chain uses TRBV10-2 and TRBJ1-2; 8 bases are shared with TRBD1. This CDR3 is CASSESWRQGIGYTF. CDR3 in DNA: TGCGCCAGCAGTGAGTCGTGGAGACAGGGGATCGGCTACACCTTC.